The 19 T cell receptor beta chains below were found in one sample sequenced in a study of metastatic and nonmetastatic thyroid tumors. TCRdb recomputed clones from the PCR reads via MiXCR. The sample records fewer than 50,000 clones, around 15% being singletons. Not a single patient had been given any form of treatment at any point before undergoing thyroid surgery. Sequenced sample: blood. The receptors come from a female donor with papillary thyroid cancer or a benign thyroid nodule (not recorded which). Some clones in this sample may be carry-over from other donors' samples.

This clone was counted ten times or more. A read error is possible here, since a much larger clone lies one base away. The J gene is TRBJ2-7, the V gene TRBV6-1; 8 nucleotides line up with TRBD1. This CDR3 has 15 residues. CDR1 and CDR2 from the germline V gene are MNHNS and SASEGT. Unmatched junction bases numbered 5, after V lost 2 bases and J lost 2 bases. DNA of the CDR3: TGTGCCAGCAGTGAAAGCCAGGGGGCGACCTACGAGCAGTACTTC. Its protein product is CASSESQGATYEQYF.

The chain carries TRBV5-1 and TRBJ2-7; TRBD1 aligns across 10 bases. The J segment lost 10 bases and the V segment lost 0 bases, leaving 13 bases of the junction unmatched. This CDR3 has 16 amino acids. CDR1 SGHRS and CDR2 YFSETQ come from the germline V gene. This CDR3 is CASSLERRQGAGDQYF. CDR3 nucleotides: TGCGCCAGCAGCTTGGAACGGAGACAGGGGGCGGGTGATCAGTACTTC.

This clone was observed many times. This rearrangement joins TRBV4-1 to TRBJ2-1, with TRBD2 identical over 9 bases. CDR1 MGHRA and CDR2 YSYEKL come from the germline V gene. This CDR3 contains 15 residues. The J segment lost 3 bases and the V segment lost 4 bases, leaving 4 bases of the junction unmatched. The CDR3 protein is CASSRQAGGYNEQFF. The CDR3 DNA reads TGCGCCAGCAGCCGCCAAGCGGGAGGCTACAATGAGCAGTTCTTC.

The J gene is TRBJ1-2, the V gene TRBV20-1; no reliable D call. Germline lookup yields CDR1 DFQATT and CDR2 SNEGSKA (reference sequence). The CDR3 consists of 14 residues. V shed 5 bases and J shed 6 bases, with 19 bases lying between them. As DNA, the CDR3 is TGCAGTGCTCCCAGCGGTGGATTCAGAGATGGCTACACCTTC. Translating gives CSAPSGGFRDGYTF.

This clone was observed many times. The chain carries TRBV5-1 and TRBJ2-1; 10 bases agree with TRBD2. Germline CDR1 reads SGHRS; CDR2 reads YFSETQ. The CDR3 runs 16 residues. V gave up 0 bases and J gave up 7 bases; unmatched junction bases: 7. The CDR3 region is CASSLVPSGSLNEQFF. The CDR3 region has the DNA TGCGCCAGCAGCTTGGTTCCTAGCGGGAGTTTAAATGAGCAGTTCTTC.

This clone is termed medium-sized. This chain connects TRBV6-1 to TRBJ1-2, with a tentative D call TRBD1 (5 bases). V lost 7 bases, J lost 8 bases, and 29 bases lay in between. The germline CDR1 and CDR2 sequences are MNHNS and SASEGT. This CDR3 contains 17 residues. In DNA, the CDR3 is TGTGCCAGCATCAAGAGTGGGGCTTATAAGGGGCCTATAGGCTACACCTTC. Amino acid sequence: CASIKSGAYKGPIGYTF.

This clone was counted ten times or more. The gene calls are TRBV29-1 and TRBJ1-5, with D maybe TRBD1 (6 bases). V was trimmed by 0 bases and J by 5 bases, leaving 11 bases between them. The CDR3 extends over 14 amino acids. Germline lookup yields CDR1 SQVTM and CDR2 ANQGSEA. The DNA of the CDR3 is TGCAGCGTTGAAGAAGGGGGAAGTGATCAGCCCCAGCATTTT. This translates into CSVEEGGSDQPQHF.

This clone has a handful of counts. A read error is possible here, since a much larger clone lies one base away. The J gene is TRBJ2-5, the V gene TRBV5-1, with D possibly matching TRBD1 (6 bases). With 3 bases removed from V and 3 bases from J, the gap between germline ends came to 18 bases. Germline CDR1 reads SGHRS; CDR2 reads YFSETQ. This CDR3 comprises 16 residues. CDR3 sequence: CASSSGQARGEETQYF. CDR3 sequence (DNA): TGCGCCAGCAGCTCAGGGCAGGCCAGGGGAGAAGAGACCCAGTACTTC.

The chain joins TRBV5-1 to TRBJ2-1; D is ambiguous. The CDR3 spans 14 residues. V shed 0 bases and J shed 9 bases, with 13 bases lying between them. Germline V gene lookup returns CDR1 SGHRS and CDR2 YFSETQ. In DNA, the CDR3 is TGCGCCAGCAGCTTGGGGGGTGACGGTCGTGAGCAGTTCTTC. It translates to CASSLGGDGREQFF.

This clone was observed many times. This rearrangement joins TRBV7-2 to TRBJ2-7; 8 bases match TRBD2. Germline V CDR1 and CDR2: SGHTA, FQGNSA. J was trimmed by 7 bases and V by 2 bases; bases with no gene match: 4. This CDR3 spans 13 amino acids. The CDR3 DNA is TGTGCCAGCAGCTTACAGCGGGAGAGTGAGCAGTACTTC. Its protein is CASSLQRESEQYF.

This clone was recorded a few times. This chain uses TRBV15 with TRBJ2-2; tentatively, D is TRBD1 (6 bases). V was shortened by 0 bases and J by 4 bases, with 27 bases between the two germline ends. This CDR3 contains 21 residues. Looked up from germline, CDR1 is LNHNV and CDR2 is YYDKDF (reference sequence). The CDR3 loop is CATSRDRSGPGAIASTGELFF. The CDR3 DNA reads as TGTGCCACCAGCAGAGATAGGTCAGGGCCAGGGGCCATCGCCTCCACCGGGGAGCTGTTTTTT.

The V call is TRBV20-1, the J call TRBJ1-1; tentatively, D is TRBD1 (5 bases). This CDR3 contains 13 residues. The V end lost 3 bases, the J end lost 3 bases, and 11 bases lay between the germline ends. CDR1 and CDR2 from the germline V gene are DFQATT and SNEGSKA (reference sequence). CDR3 in DNA: TGCAGTGCTAGGGGGGGTGGGGACACTGAAGCTTTCTTT. Residues: CSARGGGDTEAFF.

This clone has just a few counts. The V gene is TRBV6-5, the J gene TRBJ1-6; D not certain. The CDR3 spans 12 residues. Trimming took off 8 bases at V and 7 bases at J, with 9 bases between the two ends. Germline-derived CDR1 and CDR2 are MNHEY and SVGAGI. Here the CDR3 DNA reads TGTGCCAGCCAGTTTGGGAATTCACCCCTCCACTTT. This sequence encodes CASQFGNSPLHF.

This clone appeared many times. This rearrangement joins TRBV10-3 to TRBJ1-6, with D possibly matching TRBD1 (5 bases). V was shortened by 8 bases and J by 9 bases, with 17 bases between the two germline ends. Germline values: CDR1 ENHRY, CDR2 SYGVKD. The CDR3 extends over 14 amino acids. The CDR3 bases are TGTGCCATCTCGGGACCACAAGCCTCTTCACCCCTCCACTTT. It codes for CAISGPQASSPLHF.

This rearrangement joins TRBV28 to TRBJ1-1; D may be TRBD1 (5 bases). The CDR3 is 15 residues long. Trimming stripped 5 bases from V and 1 base from J, with 14 bases between. The germline V gene encodes CDR1 MDHEN and CDR2 SYDVKM. The CDR3 protein is CASSIAGRWNTEAFF. In nucleotides, the CDR3 is TGTGCCAGCAGTATAGCGGGACGGTGGAACACTGAAGCTTTCTTT.

This clone occurred many times. The chain uses TRBV5-1 and TRBJ1-5; weak D call: TRBD1 (6 bases). The CDR3 is 13 residues long. V lost 4 bases, J lost 4 bases, and 9 bases lay in between. Germline CDR1 and CDR2: SGHRS and YFSETQ. CDR3 coding DNA: TGCGCCAGCAGCGGAGGGGGAAATCAGCCCCAGCATTTT. Amino acid sequence: CASSGGGNQPQHF.

This clone was detected ten times or more. This chain joins TRBV6-1 and TRBJ2-7; 9 bases fit TRBD1. Germline-derived CDR1 and CDR2 are MNHNS and SASEGT. The CDR3 spans 14 residues. Unmatched junction bases numbered 3, after V lost 6 bases and J lost 0 bases. CDR3 amino acids: CASRGQGYSYEQYF. CDR3 coding DNA: TGTGCCAGCAGGGGACAGGGCTACTCCTACGAGCAGTACTTC.

In its sample, this clone was seen many times. The V call is TRBV2, the J call TRBJ2-5; 7 nucleotides line up with TRBD1. Unmatched junction bases numbered 6, after V lost 6 bases and J lost 2 bases. This CDR3 spans 14 amino acids. Germline CDR1 and CDR2: SNHLY and FYNNEI. CDR3 in amino acids: CASRAGRGQETQYF. The CDR3 bases are TGTGCCAGCAGAGCAGGCAGGGGGCAAGAGACCCAGTACTTC.

This clone has at least ten counts. V and J are TRBV7-6 and TRBJ2-2; TRBD1 matches 10 bases. Germline assignment: CDR1 SGHVS and CDR2 FNYEAQ. Trimming removed 5 bases from V and 6 bases from J; junction bases left unmatched: 3. CDR3 length: 14 residues. CDR3 protein: CASSVGTGAGELFF. CDR3 DNA sequence: TGTGCCAGCAGCGTCGGGACAGGGGCCGGGGAGCTGTTTTTT.